Listed below are T cell receptor beta chains from one sample, sequenced in a study of human T cells and chemical hapten exposure. In TCRdb, the RACE reads were re-called with MiXCR into one record per CDR3 protein. The sample yields roughly 71,000 distinct CDR3 sequences, roughly 11% seen once. The source material was whole blood, sampled in connection with sensitization to the hapten diphenylcyclopropenone (DPC). These TCRs come from a woman aged 45-59 years with alopecia areata. Some clones in this sample may be carry-over from other donors' samples. CDR3s include the opening cysteine and the closing phenylalanine or tryptophan. The order of the fields is D gene, J gene, V gene, clone size, CDR3 protein, CDR3 DNA. D genes are given only for firm matches. Size is omitted from some rows. Given values are once, few, many or a class for expanded clones.

-	TRBJ1-1	TRBV7-6	few	CASSPDPINTEAFF	TGTGCCAGCAGCCCCGACCCCATTAACACTGAAGCTTTCTTT
-	TRBJ2-7	TRBV27	few	CASSLSGYYEQYF	TGTGCCAGCAGTTTATCGGGTTACTACGAGCAGTACTTC
TRBD1	TRBJ2-7	TRBV4-3	-	CASSQVGTGYHEQYF	TGCGCCAGCAGCCAAGTCGGGACAGGGTACCACGAGCAGTACTTC
-	TRBJ1-6	TRBV12-3/TRBV12-4	few	CASSLGTAVSPLHF	TGTGCCAGCAGCCTAGGGACGGCTGTATCACCCCTCCACTTT
TRBD1	TRBJ1-1	TRBV12-3/TRBV12-4	many	CASSTRGTNTEAFF	TGTGCCAGCAGTACCAGGGGGACGAACACTGAAGCTTTCTTT
-	TRBJ2-1	TRBV12-3/TRBV12-4	many	CASSSTRLEQFF	TGTGCCAGCAGTTCTACTAGGCTTGAGCAGTTCTTC
-	TRBJ2-1	TRBV28	few	CASSWTQNEQFF	TGTGCCAGCAGTTGGACACAGAATGAGCAGTTCTTC
-	TRBJ1-2	TRBV28	-	CASSFRGSGTYGYTF	TGTGCCAGCAGTTTTCGGGGAAGTGGAACCTATGGCTACACCTTC
-	TRBJ1-1	TRBV28	-	CASSRLAPAEAFF	TGTGCCAGCAGTCGTCTAGCCCCCGCTGAAGCTTTCTTT
-	TRBJ2-2	TRBV28	many	CASKMAATNTGELFF	TGTGCCAGCAAAATGGCAGCCACGAACACCGGGGAGCTGTTTTTT
-	TRBJ1-1	TRBV5-5	-	CASSLVVGDTEAFF	TGTGCCAGCAGCTTAGTTGTTGGAGACACTGAAGCTTTCTTT
-	TRBJ2-6	TRBV29-1	few	CSVQAISISGANVLTF	TGCAGCGTTCAGGCAATCTCAATATCTGGGGCCAACGTCCTGACTTTC